The 3 T cell receptor beta chains listed next were all sequenced from one sample in a study of blood T cell repertoires in COVID-19. The data were produced by immunoSEQ multiplex PCR, yet TCRdb's version contains in-frame clones alone and is incomplete. The table shows hundreds of thousands of clones, with 89% occurring only once. The sequenced sample was peripheral blood. The receptors come from a man between 18 and 35 years old with COVID-19, enrolled during active disease.

The V and J genes are TRBV6-5 and TRBJ1-3; tentative D call: TRBD1 (6 bases). V shed 7 bases and J shed 7 bases, with 11 bases lying between them. Germline CDR1 is MNHEY and CDR2 is SVGAGI. This CDR3 has 12 amino acids. Here the CDR3 DNA reads TGTGCCAGCACTTTTGGACAGAACACCATATATTTT. Translated: CASTFGQNTIYF.

V and J are TRBV6-6 and TRBJ1-2, with 10 bases fitting TRBD1. The J segment lost 5 bases and the V segment lost 5 bases, leaving 14 bases of the junction unmatched. The CDR3 is 17 residues long. CDR1 and CDR2 (germline): MNHNY, SVGAGI (reference sequence). The DNA of the CDR3 is TGTGCCAGCAGTCCCGACATCAGGACAGGGGGTTTATATGGCTACACCTTC. It yields the protein CASSPDIRTGGLYGYTF.

The chain couples TRBV6-9 to TRBJ2-1; 8 bases are shared with TRBD2. CDR1 MNHGY and CDR2 SVAAGI come from the germline V gene. The V gene end was trimmed by 10 bases and the J gene end by 7 bases; junction bases not matched to a gene: 15. The CDR3 is 15 amino acids. The chain's CDR3 is CATTSGAGGYNEQFF. The DNA for the CDR3 is TGTGCCACCACCTCCGGGGCGGGGGGTTATAATGAGCAGTTCTTC.